These 3 T cell receptor beta chains were sequenced from one sample in a study of T cells in tuberculosis. Assay: immunoSEQ multiplex PCR; the TCRdb copy retains only in-frame clones and omits some. The sample consists of about 43,000 clones, about 96% of them appearing once. The sequencing sample was made of PBMCs. The receptor set was obtained from a donor under 30 with latent tuberculosis or without tuberculosis infection.

The chain has TRBV6-1 and TRBJ1-4, with 7 bases identical to TRBD1. The junction had 16 bases not matched to a gene; V was cut back by 1 base and J by 8 bases. CDR1 and CDR2 (germline): MNHNS, SASEGT. The CDR3 consists of 18 residues. The CDR3: CASSEGIGSRGPLEKLFF. In DNA form, the CDR3 reads TGTGCCAGCAGTGAAGGGATAGGGTCGAGGGGGCCATTGGAAAAACTGTTTTTT.

The rearrangement uses TRBV29-1 and TRBJ1-4; tentatively, D is TRBD1 (5 bases). CDR3 length: 13 amino acids. The ends were cut back, 5 bases at V and 8 bases at J, with 15 bases in the middle. From germline, CDR1 is SQVTM and CDR2 ANQGSEA. CDR3 DNA sequence: TGCAGCGTTATTACCGACAGTACCGAAAAACTGTTTTTT. This encodes CSVITDSTEKLFF. Looking up the rest from reference TRBV29-1 and TRBJ1-4 gives the full variable domain: SAVISQKPSRDICQRGTSLTIQCQVDSQVTMMFWYRQQPGQSLTLIATANQGSEATYESGFVIDKFPISRPNLTFSTLTVSNMSPEDSSIYLCSVITDSTEKLFFGSGTQLSVL.

V and J are TRBV10-3 and TRBJ2-7, with D possibly matching TRBD1 (7 bases). This CDR3 has 16 amino acids. Germline lookup yields CDR1 ENHRY and CDR2 SYGVKD. V shed 0 bases and J shed 1 base, with 13 bases lying between them. CDR3 nucleotide sequence: TGTGCCATCAGTGAGTCGCGGAGGGGGCCGTCCTACGAGCAGTACTTC. Its translation: CAISESRRGPSYEQYF.